This T cell receptor beta chain was captured in a study of blood T cells in healthy people across ages. PCR was performed a second time for 7 to 11 cycles using a sample-barcoded 5' primer and a J-beta primer mix. TCRdb analysed the 5' RACE reads with MiXCR anew, one entry per CDR3 protein. The table has fewer than 900,000 distinct CDR3 sequences, roughly two fifths seen once. Overall study results and limits: More naive CD4+ cells and higher diversity marked long-lived donors relative to aged donors.

Concerning this clonotype: Its antigen is as yet unknown.

CDR3 length: 11 residues. This clonotype was sampled from a woman in her sixties in good health. V and J are TRBV21-1 and TRBJ1-4. TRBV21-1 is given as a pseudogene. Sample: blood. CDR3 protein: CASSGNEKLFF. The CDR3 DNA follows: TGTGCCAGCAGCGGTAATGAAAAACTGTTTTTT.